These 4 T cell receptor beta chains were sequenced from one sample in a study of tumor and adjacent non-tumor tissue in lung cancer. TCRbeta libraries were built with three rounds of nested PCR, modified from ARM-PCR. TCRdb processed the multiplex PCR reads anew with MiXCR; each CDR3 protein has one entry. The sample contains tens of thousands of distinct CDR3 sequences, about 80% of which appear only once. This sample's RNA came from whole unsorted tissue. The normal lung tissue was taken more than 3 cm from the tumor edge. Specimen: distant non-tumor lung tissue. Source of these receptors: a woman between 55 and 75 years old with non-small cell lung cancer.

In its sample, this clonotype was seen many times. V usage is TRBV6-5 and J usage is TRBJ2-1; D assignment may be TRBD1 or TRBD2 (6 bases each). V was clipped by 5 bases and J by 9 bases, with 14 bases between them. CDR1 and CDR2 from the germline V gene are MNHEY and SVGAGI. The CDR3 runs to 13 residues. The CDR3: CASSAQGGGEQFF. In DNA, the CDR3 is TGTGCCAGCAGTGCACAGGGAGGCGGTGAGCAGTTCTTC.

In this sample, this clonotype turned up many times. The V call is TRBV7-9, the J call TRBJ2-1; D may be TRBD2 (6 bases). The V and J ends lost 5 bases and 6 bases respectively, with 17 bases between them. The germline V gene has CDR1 SEHNR and CDR2 FQNEAQ (reference sequence). The CDR3 loop spans 15 amino acids. The CDR3 DNA is TGTGCCAGCAGCCCCAATTTGCGGGGCCGCAATGAGCAGTTCTTC. Its protein product is CASSPNLRGRNEQFF.

V gene TRBV4-2 combines with J gene TRBJ1-4, with 7 bases aligning to TRBD1. The CDR3 runs to 15 residues. Germline lookup yields CDR1 LGHNA and CDR2 YNFKEQ. V was pared by 0 bases and J by 8 bases, with 6 bases of the junction left unmatched. The CDR3 DNA sequence: TGTGCCAGCAGCCAAGAGATAGGGGGCATGGAAAAACTGTTTTTT. Translating gives CASSQEIGGMEKLFF.

The CDR3 reads CASSLRAGVYEQYF. For the CDR3, the DNA is TGTGCCAGCAGCTTACGGGCAGGGGTCTACGAGCAGTACTTC. The V call is TRBV11-3, the J call TRBJ2-7; D possibly corresponds to TRBD1 (6 bases). With 2 bases removed from V and 3 bases from J, the gap between germline ends came to 11 bases. The CDR3 consists of 14 residues. Per germline, CDR1 SGHNT and CDR2 YENEEA.